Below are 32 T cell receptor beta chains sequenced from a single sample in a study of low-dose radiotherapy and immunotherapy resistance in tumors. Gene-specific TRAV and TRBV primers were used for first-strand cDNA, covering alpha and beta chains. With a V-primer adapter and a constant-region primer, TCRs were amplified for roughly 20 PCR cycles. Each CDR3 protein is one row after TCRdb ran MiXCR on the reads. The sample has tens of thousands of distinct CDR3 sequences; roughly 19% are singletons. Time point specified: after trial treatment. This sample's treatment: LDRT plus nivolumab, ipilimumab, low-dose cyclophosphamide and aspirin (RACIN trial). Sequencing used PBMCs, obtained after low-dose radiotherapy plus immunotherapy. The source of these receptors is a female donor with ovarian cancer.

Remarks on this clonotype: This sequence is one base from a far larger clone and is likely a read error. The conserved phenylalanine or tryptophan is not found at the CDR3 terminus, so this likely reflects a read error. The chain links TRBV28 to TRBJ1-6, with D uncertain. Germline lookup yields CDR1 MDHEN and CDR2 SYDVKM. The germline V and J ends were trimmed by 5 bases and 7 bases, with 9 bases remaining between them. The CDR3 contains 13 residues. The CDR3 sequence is CASSPMGNSPLHI. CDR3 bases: TGTGCCAGCAGTCCAATGGGGAATTCACCCCTCCACATT.

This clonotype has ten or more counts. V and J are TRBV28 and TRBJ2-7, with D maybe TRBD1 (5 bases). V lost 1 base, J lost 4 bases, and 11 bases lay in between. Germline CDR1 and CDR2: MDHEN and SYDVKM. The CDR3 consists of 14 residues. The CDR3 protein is CASSLFGAIYEQYF. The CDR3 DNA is TGTGCCAGCAGTTTATTTGGGGCCATTTACGAGCAGTACTTC.

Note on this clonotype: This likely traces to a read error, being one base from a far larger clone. CDR3 bases: TGTGCCAGCAGCGCCCCTGGACTCCACAATGAGCAGTACTTC. It is translated as CASSAPGLHNEQYF. The chain couples TRBV9 to TRBJ2-5; maybe TRBD2 (5 bases). V gave up 3 bases and J gave up 11 bases, with 20 bases separating them. The length of the CDR3 is 14 residues. The germline V gene has CDR1 SGDLS and CDR2 YYNGEE. Variable domain in full (rest from reference TRBV9 and TRBJ2-5): DSGVTQTPKHLITATGQRVTLRCSPRSGDLSVYWYQQSLDQGLQFLIQYYNGEERAKGNILERFSAQQFPDLHSELNLSSLELGDSALYFCASSAPGLHNEQYFGPGTRLLVL.

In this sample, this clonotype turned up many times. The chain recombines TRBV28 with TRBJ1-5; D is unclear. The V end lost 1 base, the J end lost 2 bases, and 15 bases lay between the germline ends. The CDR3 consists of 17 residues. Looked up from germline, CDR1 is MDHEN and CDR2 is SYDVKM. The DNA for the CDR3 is TGTGCCAGCAGTTTATATCGGTCCGGACGGGGCAATCAGCCCCAGCATTTT. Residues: CASSLYRSGRGNQPQHF.

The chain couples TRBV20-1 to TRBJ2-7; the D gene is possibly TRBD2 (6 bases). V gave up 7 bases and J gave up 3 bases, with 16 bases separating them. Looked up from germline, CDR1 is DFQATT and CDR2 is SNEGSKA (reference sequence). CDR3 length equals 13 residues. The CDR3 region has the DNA TGCAGTGTTGCCTTTCGGGGGAACTACGAGCAGTACTTC. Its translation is CSVAFRGNYEQYF.

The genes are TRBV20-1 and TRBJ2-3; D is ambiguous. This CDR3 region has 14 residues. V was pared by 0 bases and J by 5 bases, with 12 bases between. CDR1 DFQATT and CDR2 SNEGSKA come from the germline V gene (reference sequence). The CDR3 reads CSARDLSSKDTQYF. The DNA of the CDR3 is TGCAGTGCTAGAGATCTGAGCTCCAAAGATACGCAGTATTTT.

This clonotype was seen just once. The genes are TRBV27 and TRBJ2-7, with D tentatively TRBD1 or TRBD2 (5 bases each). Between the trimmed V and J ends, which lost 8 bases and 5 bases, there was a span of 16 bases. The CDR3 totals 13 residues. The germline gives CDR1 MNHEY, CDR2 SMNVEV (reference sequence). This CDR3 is CASEPGTLHEQYF. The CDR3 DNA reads TGTGCCAGCGAACCGGGGACCCTCCACGAGCAGTACTTC.

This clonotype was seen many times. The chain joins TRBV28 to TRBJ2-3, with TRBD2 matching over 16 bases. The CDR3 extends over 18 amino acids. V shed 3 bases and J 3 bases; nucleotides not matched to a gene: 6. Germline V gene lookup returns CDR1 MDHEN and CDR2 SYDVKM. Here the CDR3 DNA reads TGTGCCAGCAGTTTGGGACTAGCGGGGGGGCTTGGTACAGATACGCAGTATTTT. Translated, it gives CASSLGLAGGLGTDTQYF. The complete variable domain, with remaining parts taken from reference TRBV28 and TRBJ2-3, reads DVKVTQSSRYLVKRTGEKVFLECVQDMDHENMFWYRQDPGLGLRLIYFSYDVKMKEKGDIPEGYSVSREKKERFSLILESASTNQTSMYLCASSLGLAGGLGTDTQYFGPGTRLTVL.

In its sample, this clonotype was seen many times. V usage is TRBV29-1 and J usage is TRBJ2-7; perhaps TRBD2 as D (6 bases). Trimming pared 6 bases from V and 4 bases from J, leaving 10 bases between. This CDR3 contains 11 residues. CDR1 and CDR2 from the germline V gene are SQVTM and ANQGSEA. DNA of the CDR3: TGCAGCGTACTAGCAACATACGAGCAGTACTTC. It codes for CSVLATYEQYF.

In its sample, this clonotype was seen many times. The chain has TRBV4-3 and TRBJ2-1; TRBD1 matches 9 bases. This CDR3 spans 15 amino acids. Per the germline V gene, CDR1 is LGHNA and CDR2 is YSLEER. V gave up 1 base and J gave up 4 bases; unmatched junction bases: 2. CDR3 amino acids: CASSQGGTGYNEQFF. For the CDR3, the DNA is TGCGCCAGCAGCCAAGGGGGGACAGGGTACAATGAGCAGTTCTTC.

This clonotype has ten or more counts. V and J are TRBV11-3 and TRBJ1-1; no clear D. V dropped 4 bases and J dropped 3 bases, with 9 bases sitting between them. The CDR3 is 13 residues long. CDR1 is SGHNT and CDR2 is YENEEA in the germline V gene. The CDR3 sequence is CASSSRRYTEAFF. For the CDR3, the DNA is TGTGCCAGCAGCTCAAGACGGTACACTGAAGCTTTCTTT. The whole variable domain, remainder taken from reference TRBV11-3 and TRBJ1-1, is EAGVVQSPRYKIIEKKQPVAFWCNPISGHNTLYWYLQNLGQGPELLIRYENEEAVDDSQLPKDRFSAERLKGVDSTLKIQPAELGDSAVYLCASSSRRYTEAFFGQGTRLTVV.

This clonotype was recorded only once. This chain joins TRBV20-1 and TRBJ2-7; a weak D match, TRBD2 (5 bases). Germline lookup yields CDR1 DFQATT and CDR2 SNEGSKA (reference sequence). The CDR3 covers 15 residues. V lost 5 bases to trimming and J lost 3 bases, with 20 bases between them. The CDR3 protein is CSARAPGPGIYEQYF. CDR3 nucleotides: TGCAGTGCTCGGGCCCCCGGGCCGGGGATCTACGAGCAGTACTTC.

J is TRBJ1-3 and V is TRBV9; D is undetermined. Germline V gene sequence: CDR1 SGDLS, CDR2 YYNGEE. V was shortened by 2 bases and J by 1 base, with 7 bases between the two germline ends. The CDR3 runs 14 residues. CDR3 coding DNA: TGTGCCAGCAGCGTGGCAGAGTCTGGAAACACCATATATTTT. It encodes CASSVAESGNTIYF.

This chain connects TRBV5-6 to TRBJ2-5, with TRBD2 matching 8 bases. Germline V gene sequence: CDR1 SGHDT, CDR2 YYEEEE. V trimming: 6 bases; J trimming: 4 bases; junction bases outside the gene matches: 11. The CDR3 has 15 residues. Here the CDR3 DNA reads TGTGCCAGCACCCCTGGGGCGGGGGGACCAGAGACCCAGTACTTC. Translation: CASTPGAGGPETQYF. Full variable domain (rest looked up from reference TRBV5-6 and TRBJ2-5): DAGVTQSPTHLIKTRGQQVTLRCSPKSGHDTVSWYQQALGQGPQFIFQYYEEEERQRGNFPDRFSGHQFPNYSSELNVNALLLGDSALYLCASTPGAGGPETQYFGPGTRLLVL.

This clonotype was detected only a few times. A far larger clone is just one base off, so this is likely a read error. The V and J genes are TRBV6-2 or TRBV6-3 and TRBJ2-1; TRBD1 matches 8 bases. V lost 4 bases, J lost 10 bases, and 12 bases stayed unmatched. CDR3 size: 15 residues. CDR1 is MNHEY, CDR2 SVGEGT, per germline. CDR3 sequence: CASSLDRAATYEQFF. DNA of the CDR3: TGTGCCAGCAGTTTGGACAGGGCCGCCACCTACGAGCAGTTCTTC.

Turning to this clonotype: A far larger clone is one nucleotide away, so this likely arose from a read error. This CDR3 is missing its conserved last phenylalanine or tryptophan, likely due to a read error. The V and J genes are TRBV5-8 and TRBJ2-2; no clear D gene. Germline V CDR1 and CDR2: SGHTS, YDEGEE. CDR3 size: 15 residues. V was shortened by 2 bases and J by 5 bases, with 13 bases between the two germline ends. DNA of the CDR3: TGTGCCAGCAGCTTACACGCGATAGGTACCGGGGAGCTGTTTGTT. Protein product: CASSLHAIGTGELFV.

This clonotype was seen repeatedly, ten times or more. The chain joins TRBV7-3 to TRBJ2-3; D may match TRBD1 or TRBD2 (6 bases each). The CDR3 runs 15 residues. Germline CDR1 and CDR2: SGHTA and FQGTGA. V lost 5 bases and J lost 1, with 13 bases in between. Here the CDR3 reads CASSHTGRRTDTQYF. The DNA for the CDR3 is TGTGCCAGCAGCCATACAGGGAGGCGCACAGATACGCAGTATTTT.

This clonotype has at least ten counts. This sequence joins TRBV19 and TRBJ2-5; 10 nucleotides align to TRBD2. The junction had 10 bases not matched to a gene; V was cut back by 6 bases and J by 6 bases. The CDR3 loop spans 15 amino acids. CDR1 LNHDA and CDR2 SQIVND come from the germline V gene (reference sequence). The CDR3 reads CASSNPGTSVQTQYF. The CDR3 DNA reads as TGTGCCAGTAGCAATCCCGGGACTAGCGTCCAGACCCAGTACTTC. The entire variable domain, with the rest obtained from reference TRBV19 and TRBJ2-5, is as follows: DGGITQSPKYLFRKEGQNVTLSCEQNLNHDAMYWYRQDPGQGLRLIYYSQIVNDFQKGDIAEGYSVSREKKESFPLTVTSAQKNPTAFYLCASSNPGTSVQTQYFGPGTRLLVL.

The chain's CDR3 is CSARGASGREQYF. The CDR3 region has the DNA TGCAGTGCTAGAGGGGCTAGCGGGCGCGAGCAGTACTTC. The V call is TRBV20-1, the J call TRBJ2-7, with 8 nucleotides matching TRBD2. Losses at the gene ends were 1 base for V and 6 bases for J; bases not matched to a gene: 5. The CDR3 runs 13 residues. Germline CDR1 is DFQATT and CDR2 is SNEGSKA (reference sequence).

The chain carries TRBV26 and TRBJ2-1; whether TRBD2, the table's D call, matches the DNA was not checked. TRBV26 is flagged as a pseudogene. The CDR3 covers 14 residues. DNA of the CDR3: TGTGCCAGCAGTTCCCGCGGGAGGACACCCGAGCAGTTCTTC. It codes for CASSSRGRTPEQFF.

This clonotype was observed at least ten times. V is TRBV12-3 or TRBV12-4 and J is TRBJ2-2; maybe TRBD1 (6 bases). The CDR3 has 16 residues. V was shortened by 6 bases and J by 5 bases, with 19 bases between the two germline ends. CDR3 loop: CASSPLAGVGTGELFF. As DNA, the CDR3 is TGTGCCAGCAGCCCCCTAGCAGGGGTCGGAACCGGGGAGCTGTTTTTT.

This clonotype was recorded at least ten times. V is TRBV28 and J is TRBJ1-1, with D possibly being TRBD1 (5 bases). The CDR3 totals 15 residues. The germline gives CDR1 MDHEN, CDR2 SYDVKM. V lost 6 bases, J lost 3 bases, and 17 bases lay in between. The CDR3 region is CASSRTGLGDTEAFF. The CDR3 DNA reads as TGTGCCAGCAGCCGTACTGGACTGGGGGACACTGAAGCTTTCTTT.

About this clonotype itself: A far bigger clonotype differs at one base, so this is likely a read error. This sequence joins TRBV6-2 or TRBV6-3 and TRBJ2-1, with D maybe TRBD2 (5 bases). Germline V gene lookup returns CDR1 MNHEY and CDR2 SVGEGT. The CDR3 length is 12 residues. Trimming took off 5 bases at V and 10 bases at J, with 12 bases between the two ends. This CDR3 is CASSRVDYEQFF. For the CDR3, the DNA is TGTGCCAGCAGTCGCGTAGACTACGAGCAGTTCTTC.

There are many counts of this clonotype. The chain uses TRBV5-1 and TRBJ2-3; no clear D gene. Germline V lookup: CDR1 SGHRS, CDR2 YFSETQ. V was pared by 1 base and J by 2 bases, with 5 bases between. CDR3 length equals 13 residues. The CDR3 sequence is CASSLRATDTQYF. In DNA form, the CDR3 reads TGCGCCAGCAGCTTGAGGGCCACAGATACGCAGTATTTT.

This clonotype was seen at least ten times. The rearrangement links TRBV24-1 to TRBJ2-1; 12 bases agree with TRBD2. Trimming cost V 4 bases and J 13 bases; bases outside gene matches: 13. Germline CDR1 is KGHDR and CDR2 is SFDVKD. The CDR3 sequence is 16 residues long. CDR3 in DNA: TGTGCCACCAGTGAGTTAGGACTAGCGGGACCTGTACGTCAGTTCTTC. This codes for CATSELGLAGPVRQFF.

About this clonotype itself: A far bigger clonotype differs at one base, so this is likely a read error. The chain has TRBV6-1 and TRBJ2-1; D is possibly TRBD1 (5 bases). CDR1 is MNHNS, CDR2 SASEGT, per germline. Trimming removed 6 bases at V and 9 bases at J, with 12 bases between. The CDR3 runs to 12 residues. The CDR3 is CASRTEDSEQFF. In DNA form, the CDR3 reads TGTGCCAGCAGGACAGAAGATAGTGAGCAGTTCTTC.

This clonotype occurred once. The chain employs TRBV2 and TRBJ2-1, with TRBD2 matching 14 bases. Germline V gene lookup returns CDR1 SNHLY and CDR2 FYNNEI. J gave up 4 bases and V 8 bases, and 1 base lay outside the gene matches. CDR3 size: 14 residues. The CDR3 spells CASGTSGGYNEQFF. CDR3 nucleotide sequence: TGTGCCAGCGGGACTAGCGGGGGTTACAATGAGCAGTTCTTC.

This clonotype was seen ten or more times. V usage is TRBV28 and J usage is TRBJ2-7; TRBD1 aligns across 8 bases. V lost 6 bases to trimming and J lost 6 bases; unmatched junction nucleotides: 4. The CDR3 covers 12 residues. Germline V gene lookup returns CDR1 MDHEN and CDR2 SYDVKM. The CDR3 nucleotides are TGTGCCAGCAGCCTGGACAGGGTCGAGCAGTACTTC. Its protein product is CASSLDRVEQYF.

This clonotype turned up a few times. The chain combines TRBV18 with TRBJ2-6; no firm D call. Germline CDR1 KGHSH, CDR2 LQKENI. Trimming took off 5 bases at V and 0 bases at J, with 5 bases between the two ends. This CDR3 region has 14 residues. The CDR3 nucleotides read TGTGCCAGCTCAGAGAACTCTGGGGCCAACGTCCTGACTTTC. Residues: CASSENSGANVLTF.

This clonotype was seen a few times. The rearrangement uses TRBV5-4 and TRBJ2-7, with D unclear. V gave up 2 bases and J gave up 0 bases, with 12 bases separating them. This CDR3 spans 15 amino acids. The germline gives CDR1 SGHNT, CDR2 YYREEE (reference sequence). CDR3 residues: CASSFRLRSSYEQYF. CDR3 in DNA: TGTGCCAGCAGCTTCCGACTCAGGAGCTCCTACGAGCAGTACTTC. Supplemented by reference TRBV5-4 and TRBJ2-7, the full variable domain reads ETGVTQSPTHLIKTRGQQVTLRCSSQSGHNTVSWYQQALGQGPQFIFQYYREEENGRGNFPPRFSGLQFPNYSSELNVNALELDDSALYLCASSFRLRSSYEQYFGPGTRLTVT.

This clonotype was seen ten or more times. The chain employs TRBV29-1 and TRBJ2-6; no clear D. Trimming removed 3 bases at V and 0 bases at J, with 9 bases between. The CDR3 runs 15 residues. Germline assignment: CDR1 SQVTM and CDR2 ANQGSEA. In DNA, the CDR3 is TGCAGCGTTGAGAGGCTGCCCTCTGGGGCCAACGTCCTGACTTTC. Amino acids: CSVERLPSGANVLTF.

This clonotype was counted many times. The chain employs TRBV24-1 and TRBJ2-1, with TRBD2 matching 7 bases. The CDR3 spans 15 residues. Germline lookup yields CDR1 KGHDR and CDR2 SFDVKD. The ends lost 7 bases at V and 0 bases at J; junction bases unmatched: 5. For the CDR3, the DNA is TGTGCCACCAGCGGGGGGTCGCTCTCCTACAATGAGCAGTTCTTC. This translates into CATSGGSLSYNEQFF.